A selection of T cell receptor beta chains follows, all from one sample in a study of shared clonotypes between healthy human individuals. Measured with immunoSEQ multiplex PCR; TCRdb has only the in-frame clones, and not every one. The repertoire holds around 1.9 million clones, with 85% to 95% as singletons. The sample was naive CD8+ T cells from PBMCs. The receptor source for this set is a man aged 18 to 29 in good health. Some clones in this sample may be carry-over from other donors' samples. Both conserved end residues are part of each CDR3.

CASSFFAQISGNTIYF | TRBJ1-3 | TRBV7-2
CASSLDAGEDTEAFF | TRBJ1-1 | TRBV11-3
CASSPFPGLTYEQYF | TRBJ2-7 | TRBV4-1
CASSLGRGQGLTGEQFF | TRBJ2-1 | TRBV5-1
CSVFGTGEDNEQFF | TRBJ2-1 | TRBV29-1
CASSHPAGEGYTF | TRBJ1-2 | TRBV7-9
CATSFVGAAGEQYF | TRBJ2-7 | TRBV27
CASSLTGNEQYF | TRBJ2-7 | TRBV28
CASSVDTGPYGYTF | TRBJ1-2 | TRBV9
CSVVGRTSGDPGNEQFF | TRBJ2-1 | TRBV29-1
CASSPGAANEKLFF | TRBJ1-4 | TRBV4-3
CASTVVREGIQPQHF | TRBJ1-5 | TRBV28
CASSQDSRAGGPYNEQFF | TRBJ2-1 | TRBV4-3
CASSIDNRHRGPLSAQHF | TRBJ1-5 | TRBV19
CASSTPQAATSTDTQYF | TRBJ2-3 | TRBV7-9
CASSSDPGLAGADTQYF | TRBJ2-3 | TRBV7-9
CASSLLAGGFEKLFF | TRBJ1-4 | TRBV5-1
CASGRQGLFSYEQYF | TRBJ2-7 | TRBV4-1
CASSPLGLTMGEKLFF | TRBJ1-4 | TRBV7-8
CSVAGFLSSLTYEQYF | TRBJ2-7 | TRBV29-1
CASSLVAEQYNEQFF | TRBJ2-1 | TRBV5-1
CASSEALLQAKTDTQYF | TRBJ2-3 | TRBV2
CAWSPPDRVVTGELFF | TRBJ2-2 | TRBV30
CASSLRTRWGTQYF | TRBJ2-5 | TRBV28
CASSLRTGANEKLFF | TRBJ1-4 | TRBV7-9
CASSLGVGDGDYEQYF | TRBJ2-7 | TRBV7-9
CASSLGASGRVGDEQYF | TRBJ2-7 | TRBV9
CAWSLRDTWGEQYF | TRBJ2-7 | TRBV30
CASSLEVNPGANVLTF | TRBJ2-6 | TRBV7-9
CASRTGTSSSYEQYF | TRBJ2-7 | TRBV5-4
CASSENRGTAINYGYTF | TRBJ1-2 | TRBV6-1
CASSAKTGVDTEAFF | TRBJ1-1 | TRBV7-6
CASSLGTGGNYEQYF | . | TRBV4-1
CASSNTGSQPQHF | TRBJ1-5 | TRBV19
CASSQGLAGVYYEQYF | TRBJ2-7 | TRBV4-1